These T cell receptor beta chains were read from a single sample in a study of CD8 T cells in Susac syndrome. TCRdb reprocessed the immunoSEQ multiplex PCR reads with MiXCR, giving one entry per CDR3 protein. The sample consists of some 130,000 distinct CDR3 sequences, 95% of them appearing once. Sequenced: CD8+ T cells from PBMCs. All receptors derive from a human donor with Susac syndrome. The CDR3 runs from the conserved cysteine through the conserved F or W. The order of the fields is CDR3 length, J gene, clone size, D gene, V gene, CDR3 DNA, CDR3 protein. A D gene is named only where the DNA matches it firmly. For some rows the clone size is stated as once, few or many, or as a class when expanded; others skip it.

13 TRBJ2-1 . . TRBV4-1 TGCGCCAGCAGCCTCCATACGGGCAATGAGCAGTTCTTC CASSLHTGNEQFF
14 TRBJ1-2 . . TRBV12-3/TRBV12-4 TGTGCCAGCAGTCCGAGTTCAGGGGCCAATGGCTACACCTTC CASSPSSGANGYTF
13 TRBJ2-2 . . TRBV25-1 TGTGCCAGCAAGCCGGCGGGTCCCGGGGAGCTGTTTTTT CASKPAGPGELFF
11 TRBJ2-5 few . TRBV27 TGTGCCAGCAGTTGGGGAGAGACCCAGTACTTC CASSWGETQYF
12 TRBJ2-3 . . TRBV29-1 TGCAGCGTTCGGACAGAGACAGATACGCAGTATTTT CSVRTETDTQYF
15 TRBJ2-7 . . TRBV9 TGTGCCGTCCAACGGGGGCGGGAGTCGGGCTACGAGCAGTACTTC CAVQRGRESGYEQYF
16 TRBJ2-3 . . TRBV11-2 TGTGCCAGCAGCGATCGAGGGGGTGGCGGCACAGATACGCAGTATTTT CASSDRGGGGTDTQYF
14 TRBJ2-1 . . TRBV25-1 TGTGCCAGCAGTGACCCGGACCGATTAAATGAGCAGTTCTTC CASSDPDRLNEQFF
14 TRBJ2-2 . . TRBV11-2 TGTGCCAGCAGCACCAGGACTGCAACCGGGGAGCTGTTTTTT CASSTRTATGELFF
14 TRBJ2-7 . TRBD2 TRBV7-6 TGTGCCAGCAGCTTAGCGCGGGAGGTTAACGAGCAGTACTTC CASSLAREVNEQYF
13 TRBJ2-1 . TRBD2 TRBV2 TGTGCCAGCAGGGGACTAGCGGGACTTGAGCAGTTCTTC CASRGLAGLEQFF
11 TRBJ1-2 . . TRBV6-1 TGTGCCAGCAGTGGGGGACCTGGCTACACCTTC CASSGGPGYTF
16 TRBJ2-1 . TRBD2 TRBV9 TGTGCCAGCAGCGGCTCCGGGACTAGCGGGCCGGATGAGCAGTTCTTC CASSGSGTSGPDEQFF
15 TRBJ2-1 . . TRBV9 TGTGCCAGCAGCGTAGCGGGAACCTCCTACAATGAGCAGTTCTTC CASSVAGTSYNEQFF
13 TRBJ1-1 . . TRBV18 TGTGCCAGCTCACCATCGGACCCGACTGAAGCTTTCTTT CASSPSDPTEAFF
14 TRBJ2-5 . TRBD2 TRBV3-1 TGTGCCAGCGGTAGGAGCGGGATGGGGGAGACCCAGTACTTC CASGRSGMGETQYF
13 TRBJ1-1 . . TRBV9 TGTGCCAGCAGCGTAACCTTGAACACTGAAGCTTTCTTT CASSVTLNTEAFF
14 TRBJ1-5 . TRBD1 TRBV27 TGTGCCAGCAGAACAGGGGTGGGCAATCAGCCCCAGCATTTT CASRTGVGNQPQHF
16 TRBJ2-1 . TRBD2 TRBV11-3 TGTGCCAGCAGCTCTACCGGGACTAGCGTGGAAGGTGAGCAGTTCTTC CASSSTGTSVEGEQFF
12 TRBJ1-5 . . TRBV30 TGTGCCTGGGACCTTCTCAATCAGCCCCAGCTTTTT CAWDLLNQPQLF
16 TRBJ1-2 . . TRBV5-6 TGTGCCAGCAGCTTGGCGTCAGGGGACCATTTCTATGGCTACACCTTC CASSLASGDHFYGYTF
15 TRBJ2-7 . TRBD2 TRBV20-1 TGCAGTGCTAGAGATCGGGGTCGGCGGGAGCCCGAGCAGTACTTC CSARDRGRREPEQYF
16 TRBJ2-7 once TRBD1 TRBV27 TGTGCCAGCAGCCTACTGCGACAGGGAACGGGCTACGAGCAGTACTTC CASSLLRQGTGYEQYF
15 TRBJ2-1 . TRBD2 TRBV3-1 TGTGCCAGCAGCAGTCTAGGACTAGGCTACAATGAGCAGTTCTTC CASSSLGLGYNEQFF
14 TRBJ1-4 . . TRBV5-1 TGCGCCAGCAGCCCTGCCAGGATGAATGAAAAACTGTTTTTT CASSPARMNEKLFF
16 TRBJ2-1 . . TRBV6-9 TGTGCCAGCAGTTACGAGCTAGCGAGCTCCTACAATGAGCAGTTCTTC CASSYELASSYNEQFF
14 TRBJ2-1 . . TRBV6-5 TGTGCCAGCAGTCCCTACAGGGAATACAATGAGCAGTTCTTC CASSPYREYNEQFF
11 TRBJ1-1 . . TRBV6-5 TGTGCCAGCAGGTCCAGGTGGGAAGCTTTCTTT CASRSRWEAFF